What follows describes a single TCR beta chain. Some clones are missing from TCRdb's copy, which holds only in-frame ones; the method was immunoSEQ multiplex PCR. The repertoire consists of approximately 87,000 clones, with 86% occurring once and the leading ten covering roughly 1.3%. This sample was included in a study of control samples from healthy donors and cancer patients. V was trimmed by 5 bases and J by 4 bases, leaving 17 bases between them. Germline CDR1 reads SEHNR; CDR2 reads FQNEAQ (reference sequence). This CDR3 has 15 amino acids. This clonotype was sampled from a woman aged 45 to 65 in good health. Sequencing was performed on blood. The chain joins TRBV7-9 to TRBJ1-1; unclear D gene. CDR3 protein: CASSTPTRLGTEAFF. The CDR3 coding sequence is TGTGCCAGCAGCACCCCGACGAGGCTTGGCACTGAAGCTTTCTTT.